Listed here are 11 T cell receptor beta chains from one sample, sequenced in a study of OX40 agonist ivuxolimab in advanced cancers. Using immunoSEQ multiplex PCR, the repertoire was profiled, and TCRdb retains in-frame clones only, with some absent. The sample includes 65,000 to 85,000 clones, roughly 85% seen only once; the top ten take 2% to 2.5%. The sequencing here drew on CD4+ or CD8+ T cells sorted from blood, taken in a trial of the OX40 agonist ivuxolimab. The source is an adult with an advanced solid tumor such as melanoma, head and neck, liver or kidney cancer.

The chain employs TRBV5-8 and TRBJ2-7, with a possible D match to TRBD1 (6 bases). Trimming cost V 3 bases and J 2 bases, with 15 bases left between them. This CDR3 region has 15 residues. CDR1 is SGHTS, CDR2 YDEGEE, per germline. CDR3: CASSYGGGRTYEQYF. The CDR3 DNA reads TGTGCCAGCAGCTACGGTGGGGGCCGTACCTACGAGCAGTACTTC.

The chain carries TRBV5-1 and TRBJ2-3; possibly TRBD1 or TRBD2 for D (5 bases each). V lost 0 bases and J lost 1, with 9 bases in between. The germline CDR1 and CDR2 sequences are SGHRS and YFSETQ. The CDR3 loop spans 15 amino acids. In DNA, the CDR3 is TGCGCCAGCAGCTTGGAGGTGGGGGGCACAGATACGCAGTATTTT. This sequence encodes CASSLEVGGTDTQYF.

The CDR3 DNA follows: TGCAGCGTTGAAGGGACCCTATCCTACAATGAGCAGTTCTTC. Its protein product is CSVEGTLSYNEQFF. The chain recombines TRBV29-1 with TRBJ2-1; D is undetermined. The length of the CDR3 is 14 residues. CDR1 and CDR2 from the germline V gene are SQVTM and ANQGSEA. Trimming removed 1 base at V and 1 base at J, with 8 bases between.

The chain employs TRBV9 and TRBJ2-5; possible D gene TRBD1, 8 bases. Trimming pared 7 bases from V and 2 bases from J, leaving 18 bases between. The CDR3 totals 15 residues. The germline gives CDR1 SGDLS, CDR2 YYNGEE. As DNA, the CDR3 is TGTGCCAGCTCCCGAGGGGGGGACAGGCAAGAGACCCAGTACTTC. It yields the protein CASSRGGDRQETQYF.

V and J are TRBV7-9 and TRBJ2-5; no reliable D call. Deletions cut 0 bases from V and 2 bases from J, with 10 bases between. The germline V gene encodes CDR1 SEHNR and CDR2 FQNEAQ (reference sequence). The CDR3 covers 15 residues. This chain's CDR3 is CASSLAVTQQETQYF. The CDR3 DNA follows: TGTGCCAGCAGCTTAGCAGTCACGCAACAAGAGACCCAGTACTTC.

The chain joins TRBV7-8 to TRBJ2-7; D remains unclear. V was pared by 5 bases and J by 0 bases, with 14 bases between. This CDR3 comprises 15 residues. CDR1 and CDR2 (germline): SGHVS, FQNEAQ. CDR3 DNA sequence: TGTGCCAGCAGCCCTTCCACAGCGAGCTCCTACGAGCAGTACTTC. Translation gives CASSPSTASSYEQYF.

V gene TRBV7-8 combines with J gene TRBJ2-5; 11 bases are a match to TRBD2. CDR1 is SGHVS, CDR2 FQNEAQ, per germline. CDR3 size: 15 residues. Trimming cost V 5 bases and J 5 bases; bases outside gene matches: 7. CDR3 amino acids: CASSANSGRGETQYF. The CDR3 DNA reads as TGTGCCAGCAGCGCCAATAGCGGGAGGGGGGAGACCCAGTACTTC. The whole variable domain, filled in from reference TRBV7-8 and TRBJ2-5, reads GAGVSQSPRYKVAKRGQDVALRCDPISGHVSLFWYQQALGQGPEFLTYFQNEAQLDKSGLPSDRFFAERPEGSVSTLKIQRTQQEDSAVYLCASSANSGRGETQYFGPGTRLLVL.

The rearrangement joins TRBV19 to TRBJ2-1, with 9 bases aligning to TRBD2. V was pared by 3 bases and J by 5 bases, with 2 bases of the junction left unmatched. Germline V gene sequence: CDR1 LNHDA, CDR2 SQIVND (reference sequence). This CDR3 has 14 amino acids. CDR3 sequence reads: CASSMTSGNNEQFF. The DNA of the CDR3 is TGTGCCAGTAGTATGACTAGCGGCAACAATGAGCAGTTCTTC.

This chain links TRBV10-3 with TRBJ1-4; D gene uncertain. Germline CDR1 is ENHRY and CDR2 is SYGVKD. Trimming took off 6 bases at V and 6 bases at J, with 11 bases between the two ends. The CDR3 consists of 13 residues. Here the CDR3 reads CAIREDLDEKLFF. CDR3 nucleotide sequence: TGTGCCATCAGGGAGGATTTAGATGAAAAACTGTTTTTT.

The CDR3 region has the DNA TGTGCCAGCAGCCCCCTGCGAGGGACAGGGGGCGTAAAGGGCACAGATACGCAGTATTTT. This gives the protein CASSPLRGTGGVKGTDTQYF. The chain is built from TRBV14 and TRBJ2-3; 12 bases agree with TRBD1. CDR3 length: 20 amino acids. CDR1 SGHDN and CDR2 FVKESK come from the germline V gene. V was clipped by 4 bases and J by 1 base; unmatched bases: 15.

This chain uses TRBV7-2 with TRBJ1-1; D gene ambiguous. This CDR3 has 14 residues. Germline CDR1 and CDR2: SGHTA and FQGNSA. V shed 5 bases and J shed 1 base, with 11 bases lying between them. CDR3 in amino acids: CASSAGPANTEAFF. As DNA, the CDR3 is TGTGCCAGCAGCGCCGGTCCAGCGAACACTGAAGCTTTCTTT.